Sequencing of this T cell receptor beta chain was carried out in a study of response to subunit inactivated influenza vaccine. Details on this clonotype: The antigen remains unidentified.

Germline CDR1 is DFQATT and CDR2 is SNEGSKA (reference sequence). The CDR3 spans 13 residues. The ends were cut back, 3 bases at V and 8 bases at J, with 14 bases in the middle. Study-level points and caveats: Authors suggested each seasonal flu vaccination may recruit only limited numbers of new T cells.

TCRdb used MiXCR to reprocess the RT-PCR reads, holding one entry per CDR3 protein. In the table there are 530,000 or so distinct CDR3 sequences, over 9.5% of which are singletons. V usage is TRBV20-1 and J usage is TRBJ2-4, with D possibly being TRBD1 or TRBD2 (6 bases each). Sequenced here: PBMCs from blood, sampled on the day of vaccination. The receptor was derived from a man aged 45-65 years who received an inactivated influenza vaccine. The CDR3 here is CSASPQGGHIQYF. The CDR3 DNA follows: TGCAGTGCTAGCCCACAGGGAGGACACATTCAGTACTTC.